The entry below gives a single T cell receptor beta chain sequence along with its context. Its specificity is unknown. The donors comprised healthy bone marrow donors. These data come from a study of cytomegalovirus exposure and HLA in healthy donors. Findings of the study overall: The authors judged a highly shared variant cluster likely a sequencing artifact. Most TCR sequences proved rare, with some public TCRs found in many donors.

This PCR relied on a set of 60 Vbeta primers and 13 Jbeta primers. Profiled with immunoSEQ multiplex PCR; TCRdb holds only in-frame clones, not every one. This table has tens of thousands of clones, 78% appearing once. CDR3 length: 14 amino acids. Trimming removed 1 base from V and 4 bases from J; junction bases left unmatched: 1. Germline values: CDR1 SGHTA, CDR2 FQGNSA. The sequencing input was PBMCs. The chain is built from TRBV7-2 and TRBJ2-5; 9 nucleotides align to TRBD2. The sequence was collected from a male donor in good health and CMV-seropositive. CDR3: CASSLGAGGETQYF. The CDR3 nucleotides are TGTGCCAGCAGCTTAGGAGCGGGGGGAGAGACCCAGTACTTC.